These T cell receptor beta chains were read from a single sample in a study of blood T cell repertoires in COVID-19. The assay was immunoSEQ multiplex PCR, and TCRdb's table has in-frame clones only and misses some. The sample carries about 140,000 clones, 76% recorded once. Material: peripheral blood. These receptors were obtained from a woman older than 75 with active or convalescent COVID-19. CDR3s include the opening cysteine and the closing phenylalanine or tryptophan. The D gene is left open where the match is weak. The size of a clone is reported for some rows only, either as once, few or many, or as a class for expanded clones.

abundance: -; j_gene: TRBJ2-5; v_gene: TRBV4-1; d_gene: TRBD2; CDR3aa: CASSLKGLADETQYF; CDR3nt: TGCGCCAGCAGCCTCAAGGGACTAGCGGATGAGACCCAGTACTTC
abundance: -; j_gene: TRBJ2-7; v_gene: TRBV10-3; d_gene: -; CDR3aa: CAISESEGTYEQYF; CDR3nt: TGTGCCATCAGTGAGTCGGAGGGGACCTACGAGCAGTACTTC
abundance: -; j_gene: TRBJ1-6; v_gene: TRBV28; d_gene: -; CDR3aa: CASSTLVYNSPLHF; CDR3nt: TGTGCCAGCAGCACTCTGGTCTATAATTCACCCCTCCACTTT
abundance: -; j_gene: TRBJ2-2; v_gene: TRBV5-5; d_gene: -; CDR3aa: CASSWVDINTGELFF; CDR3nt: TGTGCCAGCAGCTGGGTGGACATTAACACCGGGGAGCTGTTTTTT
abundance: -; j_gene: TRBJ1-5; v_gene: TRBV12-3/TRBV12-4; d_gene: -; CDR3aa: CASGLGGSQPQHF; CDR3nt: TGTGCCAGCGGATTGGGGGGGAGTCAGCCCCAGCATTTT
abundance: -; j_gene: TRBJ1-1; v_gene: TRBV7-3; d_gene: -; CDR3aa: CASSSRGNTEAFF; CDR3nt: TGTGCCAGCAGCTCAAGGGGGAACACTGAAGCTTTCTTT
abundance: -; j_gene: TRBJ2-3; v_gene: TRBV18; d_gene: TRBD2; CDR3aa: CASSNSGGQDTQYF; CDR3nt: TGTGCCAGCTCAAATAGCGGGGGGCAGGATACGCAGTATTTT
abundance: -; j_gene: TRBJ1-1; v_gene: TRBV5-6; d_gene: -; CDR3aa: CASSPGPVNTEAFF; CDR3nt: TGTGCCAGCAGCCCAGGGCCGGTGAACACTGAAGCTTTCTTT
abundance: -; j_gene: TRBJ1-3; v_gene: TRBV6-5; d_gene: -; CDR3aa: CASIPPGANTIYF; CDR3nt: TGTGCCAGCATCCCACCGGGAGCAAACACCATATATTTT
abundance: once; j_gene: TRBJ1-2; v_gene: TRBV6-5; d_gene: TRBD1; CDR3aa: CASSYSGQGKGGYTF; CDR3nt: TGTGCCAGCAGTTACTCGGGACAGGGGAAGGGTGGCTACACCTTC
abundance: -; j_gene: TRBJ2-5; v_gene: TRBV7-2; d_gene: -; CDR3aa: CASSPPRGETQYF; CDR3nt: TGTGCCAGCAGCCCCCCCAGGGGAGAGACCCAGTACTTC
abundance: once; j_gene: TRBJ1-1; v_gene: TRBV3-1/TRBV3-2; d_gene: -; CDR3aa: CASSTGFMNTEAFF; CDR3nt: TGTGCCAGCAGTACAGGGTTCATGAACACTGAAGCTTTCTTT
abundance: -; j_gene: TRBJ1-3; v_gene: TRBV28; d_gene: TRBD1; CDR3aa: CASSSTAGGAGNTIYF; CDR3nt: TGTGCCAGCAGTTCAACGGCAGGGGGAGCTGGAAACACCATATATTTT